This T cell receptor beta chain stems from a study of early T cells in non-severe SARS-CoV-2 infection. For the study at large: Bulk RNA isolated from unsorted whole blood underwent sequencing; chains were not paired.

Individual cDNA molecules were tagged with unique molecular identifiers. TCRdb reanalysed the 5' RACE reads using MiXCR and keeps one entry per CDR3 protein. The repertoire holds roughly 100,000 distinct CDR3 sequences, with roughly 12% as singletons. General observations from the study: A preference for anti-spike CD8 responses marked VDJdb matching, which missed private and CD4 specificities.

The V end was cut by 5 bases, the J end by 5 bases, with 9 bases between. Per the germline V gene, CDR1 is SGHNT and CDR2 is YENEEA. The length of the CDR3 is 12 residues. Comments on this clonotype: What it recognizes is unknown.

The sample was whole blood, taken at baseline. V and J are TRBV11-3 and TRBJ2-5; D assignment may be TRBD1 or TRBD2 (6 bases each). This TCR derives from an adult who was a healthcare worker with PCR-confirmed SARS-CoV-2 infection or an uninfected control (not recorded which). DNA for the CDR3: TGTGCCAGCAGCCGGGGGCCGGAGACCCAGTACTTC. Protein product: CASSRGPETQYF.